Listed here is a single T cell receptor (beta chain). These data come from a study of shared clonotypes between healthy human individuals. CDR3 length: 14 amino acids. The germline V gene encodes CDR1 MNHEY and CDR2 SMNVEV (reference sequence). V was clipped by 4 bases and J by 8 bases; unmatched bases: 7. Repertoires were generated with immunoSEQ multiplex PCR, while TCRdb's copy carries only in-frame clones and drops some. The data contain about 300,000 clones, around 72% of them singletons. The sequenced sample was memory CD4+ T cells sorted from blood. Subset defined: CD45RA-negative fraction. This sequence was found in a man aged 30-40 years in good health. This chain joins TRBV27 and TRBJ2-4; the match to TRBD1 covers 8 bases. The CDR3 loop reads CASSSRTGRHIQYF. Here the CDR3 DNA reads TGTGCCAGCAGTTCAAGGACAGGGAGGCACATTCAGTACTTC.